Below, 18 T cell receptor beta chains from the same sample are listed, as sequenced in a study of cytomegalovirus exposure and HLA in healthy donors. PCR used 60 Vbeta primers and 13 Jbeta primers. Here immunoSEQ multiplex PCR was the method, and the copy in TCRdb shows in-frame clones only, minus some. The sample has about 160,000 clones; 65% to 85% are singletons. Sequences were obtained from PBMCs. These receptors originate from a male donor in good health and CMV-seropositive.

The chain combines TRBV7-2 with TRBJ2-7, with TRBD2 matching 8 bases. The CDR3 runs to 13 residues. The junction had 6 bases not matched to a gene; V was cut back by 6 bases and J by 5 bases. Germline loops: CDR1 SGHTA, CDR2 FQGNSA. CDR3 coding DNA: TGTGCCAGCAGTCTTAGCGGGGTGAACGAGCAGTACTTC. The encoded protein is CASSLSGVNEQYF.

In DNA form, the CDR3 reads TGTGCCAGCAGCGTTGGGACAGGCGGGGGCTACGAGCAGTACTTC. This translates into CASSVGTGGGYEQYF. The J gene is TRBJ2-7, the V gene TRBV9; D might be TRBD1 (8 bases). Germline lookup yields CDR1 SGDLS and CDR2 YYNGEE. The CDR3 has 15 amino acids. Between the trimmed V and J ends, which lost 2 bases and 3 bases, there was a span of 15 bases.

V gene TRBV6-5 combines with J gene TRBJ2-5; 7 nucleotides align to TRBD2. The CDR3 sequence is 15 residues long. V shed 4 bases and J 4 bases; nucleotides not matched to a gene: 9. CDR1 MNHEY and CDR2 SVGAGI come from the germline V gene. The CDR3 DNA reads as TGTGCCAGCAGTTCCGCCCCGACTAGCACAGAGACCCAGTACTTC. Its protein product is CASSSAPTSTETQYF.

With respect to this clone: One end of the junction fails to match germline, which may point to a read error. V and J are TRBV20-1 and TRBJ2-3; D is unclear. The CDR3 consists of 10 residues. The V gene's germline CDR1 is DFQATT and CDR2 SNEGSKA (reference sequence). The CDR3 region is CSSSTDTQYF. The CDR3 DNA sequence: TGCAGTTCTAGCACAGATACGCAGTATTTT.

CDR3 DNA: TGTGCCCGGGCATCGACTAGCGGGGGGTACGAGCAGTACTTC. As protein: CARASTSGGYEQYF. This chain links TRBV30 with TRBJ2-7, with 13 nucleotides matching TRBD2. CDR1 GTSNPN and CDR2 SVGIG come from the germline V gene (reference sequence). The V and J ends lost 8 bases and 4 bases, in that order; junction bases with no gene match: 8. The CDR3 runs 14 residues.

The rearrangement joins TRBV28 to TRBJ2-2; TRBD2 agrees at 12 bases. Losses at the gene ends were 4 bases for V and 2 bases for J; bases not matched to a gene: 11. The CDR3 consists of 19 residues. Germline V gives CDR1 MDHEN, CDR2 SYDVKM. CDR3 sequence reads: CASSYLTSGGTTNTGELFF. As DNA, the CDR3 is TGTGCCAGCAGTTACTTGACTAGCGGGGGAACAACCAACACCGGGGAGCTGTTTTTT. Complete variable domain (other parts from reference TRBV28 and TRBJ2-2): DVKVTQSSRYLVKRTGEKVFLECVQDMDHENMFWYRQDPGLGLRLIYFSYDVKMKEKGDIPEGYSVSREKKERFSLILESASTNQTSMYLCASSYLTSGGTTNTGELFFGEGSRLTVL.

The V call is TRBV6-6, the J call TRBJ1-6; 9 bases fit TRBD1. The germline V gene has CDR1 MNHNY and CDR2 SVGAGI (reference sequence). The CDR3 sequence is 16 residues long. The V and J ends lost 5 bases and 7 bases, in that order; junction bases with no gene match: 9. The CDR3, as DNA: TGTGCCAGCAGTCATAAAACAGGGGGCGGCAATTCACCCCTCCACTTT. Encoded protein: CASSHKTGGGNSPLHF.

The CDR3 region is CASSLNSGTGGVVGQFF. CDR3 bases: TGTGCCAGCAGCTTAAATTCGGGGACAGGGGGCGTAGTAGGGCAGTTCTTC. The chain carries TRBV7-2 and TRBJ2-1; 12 nucleotides agree with TRBD1. The CDR3 totals 17 residues. Germline CDR1 reads SGHTA; CDR2 reads FQGNSA. V shed 2 bases, J shed 12 bases, and the junction held 14 bases outside the gene matches.

V and J are TRBV6-5 and TRBJ2-5, with 12 bases matching TRBD2. CDR1 is MNHEY, CDR2 SVGAGI, per germline. The J segment lost 5 bases and the V segment lost 4 bases, leaving 8 bases of the junction unmatched. The CDR3 loop spans 16 amino acids. CDR3 in DNA: TGTGCCAGCAGTTCCCGGACTAGCGGGATATGGGAGACCCAGTACTTC. It codes for CASSSRTSGIWETQYF.

The chain employs TRBV10-3 and TRBJ2-7; 8 bases map to TRBD2. V lost 10 bases, J lost 2 bases, and 4 bases stayed unmatched. The CDR3 contains 12 residues. Germline V CDR1 and CDR2: ENHRY, SYGVKD. CDR3 in DNA: TGTGCCACCCTAGCGGGCACCTACGAGCAGTACTTC. Encoded protein: CATLAGTYEQYF.

The chain employs TRBV7-2 and TRBJ1-2, with D possibly TRBD1 on 6 matching bases. The CDR3 sequence is 17 residues long. The V and J ends lost 7 bases and 2 bases respectively, with 23 bases between them. Germline V CDR1 and CDR2: SGHTA, FQGNSA. CDR3 DNA: TGTGCCAGCAACCTTAAGGGGGGGGTTTCCGCGAACTATGGCTACACCTTC. Amino acids: CASNLKGGVSANYGYTF.

This clone was counted a few times. The V call is TRBV7-9, the J call TRBJ1-1; 7 bases agree with TRBD1. CDR3 length equals 16 residues. With V trimmed by 5 bases and J by 5 bases, 14 bases remained unmatched. The germline gives CDR1 SEHNR, CDR2 FQNEAQ (reference sequence). The DNA of the CDR3 is TGTGCCAGCAGCGCTAATCGACAGGGAGAAAGGACTGAAGCTTTCTTT. Protein product: CASSANRQGERTEAFF.

This chain links TRBV25-1 with TRBJ2-1, with TRBD1 matching over 9 bases. V shed 4 bases and J 3 bases; nucleotides not matched to a gene: 1. This CDR3 spans 14 amino acids. Germline V gene sequence: CDR1 MGHDK, CDR2 SYGVNS. The CDR3 DNA sequence: TGTGCCAGCAGTGGGACAGGGGTCTACAATGAGCAGTTCTTC. As protein: CASSGTGVYNEQFF.

V and J are TRBV7-8 and TRBJ2-7, with TRBD2 matching 8 bases. There are 17 residues in the CDR3. From germline, CDR1 is SGHVS and CDR2 FQNEAQ. V lost 0 bases to trimming and J lost 1 base; unmatched junction nucleotides: 8. CDR3 coding DNA: TGTGCCAGCAGCTTAGCGTTAGGCGGGGGGCCTTCCTACGAGCAGTACTTC. Amino acids: CASSLALGGGPSYEQYF.

The chain recombines TRBV4-2 with TRBJ2-7, with a weak D call TRBD2 (7 bases). Germline loops: CDR1 LGHNA, CDR2 YNFKEQ. The CDR3 is 16 residues long. With 1 base removed from V and 5 bases from J, the gap between germline ends came to 18 bases. The CDR3 nucleotides read TGTGCCAGCAGCCAAGGGGAGGGGGGGCTGGGAGACGAGCAGTACTTC. The encoded protein is CASSQGEGGLGDEQYF.

The chain combines TRBV19 with TRBJ2-7; possibly TRBD2 for D (6 bases). This CDR3 spans 14 amino acids. CDR1 is LNHDA, CDR2 SQIVND, per germline (reference sequence). With 0 bases removed from V and 2 bases from J, the gap between germline ends came to 8 bases. The CDR3 bases are TGTGCCAGTAGTATAGATGGCGGGACCTACGAGCAGTACTTC. As protein: CASSIDGGTYEQYF.

For this clone: The same CDR3 can be traced to other DNA sequences in this sample. This chain connects TRBV11-1 to TRBJ2-3, with 12 bases matching TRBD2. The germline V gene has CDR1 SGHAT and CDR2 FQDESV (reference sequence). The CDR3 is 15 residues long. V shed 6 bases, J shed 4 bases, and the junction held 5 bases outside the gene matches. CDR3 sequence reads: CASSYWTSGADTQYF. The CDR3 DNA reads TGTGCCAGCAGTTATTGGACTAGCGGGGCAGATACGCAGTATTTT.

J is TRBJ2-5 and V is TRBV7-2, with no clear D. This CDR3 comprises 14 residues. Germline loops: CDR1 SGHTA, CDR2 FQGNSA. The ends were cut back, 0 bases at V and 0 bases at J, with 5 bases in the middle. CDR3 protein: CASSLARNQETQYF. Written as DNA, the CDR3 is TGTGCCAGCAGCTTAGCCAGAAACCAAGAGACCCAGTACTTC.